This T cell receptor (beta chain) was found in a study of blood T cell repertoires in COVID-19 (TCRdb year 2020). Regarding the research as a whole: Samples covering the acute and convalescent phases of COVID-19 were provided by collaborators in the United States, Italy and Spain. The prospective study material was composed of cDNA or gDNA derived from T cells, B-cell-depleted T cells, or PBMCs. Deeply sampled blood TCRbeta repertoires from subjects exposed to, actively infected with, or recovered from COVID-19 were included in the dataset. A freely available public database, intended as a resource for researchers studying the immune response to SARS-CoV-2, is where the repertoires were released. Samples were obtained from the ongoing ImmuneRACE study (first 160 participants) and from about 1,300 subjects provided by 6 global collaborators. Sample metadata almost always included a de-identified subject ID, COVID-19 status, age in years and sex. Where HLA class I and class II types were available, the types were taken from metadata supplied by the sample provider, not from assay-based typing. Findings and caveats that apply to the study as a whole: The amount of clinical and demographic metadata varied by source and participant and was provided uncurated.

Collaborating institutions collected whole blood in K2EDTA tubes following their own protocols. For TCRbeta analysis, collaborators shipped samples as frozen whole blood, isolated PBMCs, or DNA extracted from either of those sample types. V and J are truncated by 2 bases and 7 bases respectively, leaving an intervening sequence of 9 bases. The CDR3 starts with the cysteine, ends with the phenylalanine, and has 14 residues. The only DNA kept is the CDR3, 42 bases in frame from the first base. CDR1 LGHDT and CDR2 YNNKEL are derived from the germline V gene (reference sequence). Points on this clone: Its antigen is still unknown. Qualities for individual bases were not recorded, and no much larger clone is one base off.

TCRbeta CDR3 regions were amplified from genomic DNA by means of the immunoSEQ Assay, a bias-controlled multiplex PCR. The source study handled its data this way. Within the assay, amplification of reference gene primers was used to estimate how many nucleated cells each sample contained. To quantify the absolute abundance of each unique TCRbeta CDR3 rearrangement, sequence reads were collapsed and filtered. For each sample, productive Simpson clonality was calculated by taking the square root of Simpson's diversity index across productive rearrangements. TCRdb limited this immuneACCESS table to in-frame rearrangements with V and J called. A share of clones is missing; checked studies link under half to unresolved V genes, and the rest is unexplained. The V and J calls and clone size come from that table; D and trimming were worked out from the DNA. The table for this sample lists about 56,000 clones; around 84% of them were counted only once. The ten largest clones capture approximately 13% of the sample.

The sequence came from a woman older than 75 with acute or convalescent COVID-19. Here the chain combines TRBV3-1 (or the pseudogene TRBV3-2) and TRBJ1-6, with the D gene too uncertain to name. Specimen: peripheral blood. The bases read TGTGCCAGCAGCCAAATGGTTAGAAATTCACCCCTCCACTTT. Its product reads: CASSQMVRNSPLHF.